The TCR beta chain under discussion was sequenced for a study of tissue T cells after allogeneic stem cell transplantation. Study-wide results and limits: Limitations included a small, clinically heterogeneous cohort and limited sampling depth. Shared clones across patients were few; motif clustering revealed tissue-specific shared signatures.

This table comes from immunoSEQ multiplex PCR, and its TCRdb copy is limited to in-frame clones, with some not included. The repertoire holds fewer than 10,000 clones, with approximately 34% as singletons. Stated time point: mouse harvest day 14 after allogeneic transplant. Tail vein injection delivered 10^7 T-cell-depleted bone marrow cells and 10^6 splenic CD5+ T cells. Mice had MHC-mismatched B6 into BALB/c GVHD, sampled day 7 or 14. As for this clone: Its antigen is unknown. Gene names and germline refer to mouse. The read gets to within 1 residue of the CDR3 end, and the germline J gene fills in the rest.

V lost 0 bases to trimming and J lost 7 bases, with 9 bases between them. Per the germline V gene, CDR1 is KGHPV and CDR2 is FQNQEV (reference sequence). CDR3 length: 13 amino acids. This clonotype was obtained from a female BALB/c mouse given C57BL/6 T cells with graft-versus-host disease after an allogeneic hematopoietic cell transplant. Sequencing was carried out using skin. The rearrangement links TRBV26 to TRBJ1-1; TRBD1 is a possible D gene (5 bases). The part of the CDR3 DNA that was read is TGTGCCAGCAGTCTGTCCAGGGTGGGAGAAGTCTTC. Translating it yields CASSLSRVGEVF. The CDR3 in its entirety is CASSLSRVGEVFF.